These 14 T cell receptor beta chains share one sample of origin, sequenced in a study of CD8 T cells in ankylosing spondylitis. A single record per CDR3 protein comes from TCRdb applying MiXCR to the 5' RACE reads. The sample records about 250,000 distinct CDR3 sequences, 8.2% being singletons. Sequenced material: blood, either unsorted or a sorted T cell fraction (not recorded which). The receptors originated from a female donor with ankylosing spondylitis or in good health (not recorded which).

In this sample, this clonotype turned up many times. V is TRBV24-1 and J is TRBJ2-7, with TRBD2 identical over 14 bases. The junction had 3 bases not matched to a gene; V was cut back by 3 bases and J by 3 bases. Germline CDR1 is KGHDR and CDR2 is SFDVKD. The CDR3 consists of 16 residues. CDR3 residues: CATSDAGTSGSYEQYF. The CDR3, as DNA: TGTGCCACCAGTGATGCCGGGACTAGCGGGAGCTACGAGCAGTACTTC.

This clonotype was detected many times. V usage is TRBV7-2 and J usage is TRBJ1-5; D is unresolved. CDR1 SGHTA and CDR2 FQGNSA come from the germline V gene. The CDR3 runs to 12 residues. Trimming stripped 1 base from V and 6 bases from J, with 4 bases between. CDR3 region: CASSLGFQPQHF. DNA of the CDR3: TGTGCCAGCAGCTTAGGGTTTCAGCCCCAGCATTTT.

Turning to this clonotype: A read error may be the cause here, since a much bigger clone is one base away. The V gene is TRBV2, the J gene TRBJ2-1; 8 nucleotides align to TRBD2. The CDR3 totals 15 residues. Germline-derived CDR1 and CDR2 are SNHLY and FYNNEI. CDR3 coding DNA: TGTGTCAGCAGTACCCTTAGCGGGGCATACAATGAGCAGTTCTTC. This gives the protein CVSSTLSGAYNEQFF.

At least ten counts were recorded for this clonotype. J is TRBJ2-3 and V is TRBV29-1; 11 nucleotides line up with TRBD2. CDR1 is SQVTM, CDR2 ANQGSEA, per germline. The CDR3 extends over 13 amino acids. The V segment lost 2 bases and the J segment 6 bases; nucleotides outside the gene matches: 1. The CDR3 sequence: CSVETSGSDTQYF. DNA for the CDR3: TGCAGCGTTGAAACTAGCGGGAGCGATACGCAGTATTTT.

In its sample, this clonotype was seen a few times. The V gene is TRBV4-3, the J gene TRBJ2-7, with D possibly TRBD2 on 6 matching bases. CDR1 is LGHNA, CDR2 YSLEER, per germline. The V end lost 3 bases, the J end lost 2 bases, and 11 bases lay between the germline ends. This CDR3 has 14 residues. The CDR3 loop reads CASSQRWGAYEQYF. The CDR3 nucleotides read TGCGCCAGCAGCCAGAGGTGGGGGGCCTACGAGCAGTACTTC.

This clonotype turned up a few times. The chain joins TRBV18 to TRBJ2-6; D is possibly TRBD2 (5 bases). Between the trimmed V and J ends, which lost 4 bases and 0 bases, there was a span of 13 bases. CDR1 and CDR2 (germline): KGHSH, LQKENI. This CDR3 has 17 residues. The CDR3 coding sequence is TGTGCCAGCTCACTCCGGACTGTGCTCTCTGGGGCCAACGTCCTGACTTTC. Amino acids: CASSLRTVLSGANVLTF.

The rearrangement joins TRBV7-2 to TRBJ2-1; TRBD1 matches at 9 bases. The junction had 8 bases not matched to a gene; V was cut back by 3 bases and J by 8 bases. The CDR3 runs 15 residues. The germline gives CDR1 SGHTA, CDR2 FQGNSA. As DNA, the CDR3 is TGTGCCAGCAGCTTCTCCGGGACAGGGCTGGATGAGCAGTTCTTC. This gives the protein CASSFSGTGLDEQFF.

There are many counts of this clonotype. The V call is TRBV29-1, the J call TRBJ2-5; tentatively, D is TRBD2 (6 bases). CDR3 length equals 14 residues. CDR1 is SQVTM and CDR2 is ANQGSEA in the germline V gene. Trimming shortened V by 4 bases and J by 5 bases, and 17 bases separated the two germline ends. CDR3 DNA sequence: TGCAGCGTTGGGATCAGGAGGGTAACGGAGACCCAGTACTTC. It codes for CSVGIRRVTETQYF.

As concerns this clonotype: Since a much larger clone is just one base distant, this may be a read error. CDR3 in DNA: TGTGTCAGCAGTTACTCCTTTAAGGGGGAGAGGTGGGATACGCAGTATTTT. Protein product: CVSSYSFKGERWDTQYF. This chain joins TRBV6-2 or TRBV6-3 and TRBJ2-3; D perhaps matches TRBD1 (6 bases). This CDR3 is built from 17 residues. Germline V gene data show CDR1 as MNHEY and CDR2 as SVGEGT.

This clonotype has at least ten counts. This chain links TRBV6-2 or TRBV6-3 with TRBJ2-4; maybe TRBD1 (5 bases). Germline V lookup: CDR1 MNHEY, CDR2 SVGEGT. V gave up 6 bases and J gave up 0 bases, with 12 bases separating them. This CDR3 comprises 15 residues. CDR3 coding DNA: TGTGCCAGCAGCCCGGACAACATAGCCAAAAACATTCAGTACTTC. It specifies CASSPDNIAKNIQYF.

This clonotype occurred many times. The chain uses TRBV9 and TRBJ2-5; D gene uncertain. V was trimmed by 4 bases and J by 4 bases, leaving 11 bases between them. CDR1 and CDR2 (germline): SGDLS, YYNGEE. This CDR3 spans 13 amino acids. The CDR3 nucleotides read TGTGCCAGCAGCCCAGCTCCGGGAGAGACCCAGTACTTC. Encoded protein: CASSPAPGETQYF.

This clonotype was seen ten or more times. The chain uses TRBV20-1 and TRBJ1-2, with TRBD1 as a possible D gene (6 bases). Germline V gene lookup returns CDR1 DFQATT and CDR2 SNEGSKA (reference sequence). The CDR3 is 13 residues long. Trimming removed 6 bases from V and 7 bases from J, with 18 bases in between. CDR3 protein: CSANDRGGPGYTF. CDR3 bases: TGCAGTGCGAACGACAGAGGGGGTCCTGGCTACACCTTC.

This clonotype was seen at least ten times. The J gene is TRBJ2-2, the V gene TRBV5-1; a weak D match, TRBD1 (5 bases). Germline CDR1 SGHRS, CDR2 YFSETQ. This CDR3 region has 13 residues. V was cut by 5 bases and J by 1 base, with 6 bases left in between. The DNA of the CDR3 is TGCGCCAGCAGTACAGGGAACACCGGGGAGCTGTTTTTT. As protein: CASSTGNTGELFF. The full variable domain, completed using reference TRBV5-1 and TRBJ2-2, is KAGVTQTPRYLIKTRGQQVTLSCSPISGHRSVSWYQQTPGQGLQFLFEYFSETQRNKGNFPGRFSGRQFSNSRSEMNVSTLELGDSALYLCASSTGNTGELFFGEGSRLTVL.

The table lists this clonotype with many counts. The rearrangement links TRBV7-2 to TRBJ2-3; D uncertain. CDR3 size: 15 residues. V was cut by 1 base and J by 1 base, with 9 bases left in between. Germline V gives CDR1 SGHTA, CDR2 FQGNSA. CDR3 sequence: CASSLEAARTDTQYF. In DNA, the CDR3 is TGTGCCAGCAGCTTAGAGGCCGCTCGCACAGATACGCAGTATTTT.